The 32 T cell receptor beta chains listed next were all sequenced from one sample in a study of shared clonotypes between healthy human individuals. This table comes from immunoSEQ multiplex PCR, and its TCRdb copy is limited to in-frame clones, with some not included. Of about 2.3 million clones in the sample, about nine tenths were seen once. Material: naive CD4+ T cells from PBMCs. Subset indicated: CD45RA+ positively selected. Receptor source: a man aged 18 to 29 in good health. Some clones in this sample may be carry-over from other donors' samples.

The V and J genes are TRBV20-1 and TRBJ2-3, with D unresolved. Germline CDR1 DFQATT, CDR2 SNEGSKA (reference sequence). The CDR3 spans 10 residues. The V end was cut by 3 bases, the J end by 7 bases, with 5 bases between. This CDR3 is CSASVYTQYF. In DNA, the CDR3 is TGCAGTGCTAGTGTGTATACGCAGTATTTT.

The chain employs TRBV6-6 and TRBJ1-4; D may be TRBD1 (6 bases). Germline loops: CDR1 MNHNY, CDR2 SVGAGI (reference sequence). This CDR3 contains 14 residues. Trimming removed 2 bases from V and 4 bases from J, with 8 bases in between. The CDR3 DNA follows: TGTGCCAGCAGTTACCAGGGGCTTAATGAAAAACTGTTTTTT. It encodes CASSYQGLNEKLFF.

V is TRBV29-1 and J is TRBJ1-2; possible D gene TRBD1, 6 bases. The germline gives CDR1 SQVTM, CDR2 ANQGSEA. This CDR3 region has 13 residues. The V and J ends lost 3 bases and 0 bases respectively, with 8 bases between them. CDR3 bases: TGCAGCGTTGAGGACAGCCCTAACTATGGCTACACCTTC. Translation gives CSVEDSPNYGYTF.

The chain is built from TRBV29-1 and TRBJ2-2; 9 nucleotides align to TRBD1. This CDR3 comprises 14 residues. The V and J ends lost 8 bases and 2 bases, in that order; junction bases with no gene match: 6. Germline V gene lookup returns CDR1 SQVTM and CDR2 ANQGSEA. The CDR3 protein is CSTRTGANTGELFF. CDR3 DNA sequence: TGCAGCACCCGGACAGGGGCAAACACCGGGGAGCTGTTTTTT.

The rearrangement uses TRBV29-1 and TRBJ2-1; no firm D call. The CDR3 covers 12 residues. The germline V gene encodes CDR1 SQVTM and CDR2 ANQGSEA. Trimming pared 7 bases from V and 5 bases from J, leaving 12 bases between. CDR3 bases: TGCAGCGGAAGAAACCGGGACAATGAGCAGTTCTTC. It translates to CSGRNRDNEQFF.

This chain connects TRBV25-1 to TRBJ2-3; weak D call: TRBD2 (6 bases). The V gene lost 1 base and the J gene lost 0 bases, with 8 bases spanning the gap. The germline gives CDR1 MGHDK, CDR2 SYGVNS. The CDR3 loop spans 15 amino acids. CDR3 residues: CASSEFSGSTDTQYF. In nucleotides, the CDR3 is TGTGCCAGCAGTGAATTTAGCGGCAGCACAGATACGCAGTATTTT.

J is TRBJ2-7 and V is TRBV30; D unclear. Germline CDR1 and CDR2: GTSNPN and SVGIG (reference sequence). This CDR3 spans 15 amino acids. V lost 2 bases to trimming and J lost 0 bases, with 14 bases between them. This CDR3 reads CAWSLGGGYSYEQYF. The CDR3 DNA sequence: TGTGCCTGGAGTCTAGGCGGCGGATACTCCTACGAGCAGTACTTC.

The rearrangement joins TRBV7-9 to TRBJ1-4; the match to TRBD1 covers 8 bases. The CDR3 runs to 17 residues. Germline lookup yields CDR1 SEHNR and CDR2 FQNEAQ (reference sequence). V trimming: 5 bases; J trimming: 2 bases; junction bases outside the gene matches: 10. CDR3 in DNA: TGTGCCAGCAGCCCCGAACAACGGACAGGGACTAATGAAAAACTGTTTTTT. It translates to CASSPEQRTGTNEKLFF.

V and J are TRBV10-2 and TRBJ1-1, with D unclear. V was pared by 6 bases and J by 2 bases, with 10 bases between. The CDR3 has 13 amino acids. CDR1 and CDR2 from the germline V gene are WSHSY and SAAADI. The CDR3 loop reads CASRLTINTEAFF. CDR3 coding DNA: TGCGCCAGCAGGCTGACAATTAACACTGAAGCTTTCTTT.

The chain links TRBV28 to TRBJ1-3, with 8 bases aligning to TRBD1. Per germline, CDR1 MDHEN and CDR2 SYDVKM. J was trimmed by 3 bases and V by 2 bases; bases with no gene match: 6. This CDR3 has 16 residues. CDR3 amino acids: CASSLNRGSGGNTIYF. The CDR3 region has the DNA TGTGCCAGCAGTTTAAACAGGGGGAGTGGTGGAAACACCATATATTTT.

The chain links TRBV11-2 to TRBJ2-7, with D tentatively TRBD1 or TRBD2 (7 bases each). With 2 bases removed from V and 5 bases from J, the gap between germline ends came to 16 bases. The germline V gene has CDR1 SGHAT and CDR2 FQNNGV. The CDR3 covers 15 residues. This chain's CDR3 is CASSLLRQGGDEQYF. In nucleotides, the CDR3 is TGTGCCAGCAGCTTACTCCGCCAGGGGGGGGACGAGCAGTACTTC.

The chain is built from TRBV9 and TRBJ2-7; perhaps TRBD2 as D (6 bases). This CDR3 spans 14 amino acids. Germline values: CDR1 SGDLS, CDR2 YYNGEE. V gave up 3 bases and J gave up 5 bases, with 15 bases separating them. CDR3 loop: CASSAGGWRDEQYF. For the CDR3, the DNA is TGTGCCAGCAGCGCCGGGGGATGGAGGGACGAGCAGTACTTC. The variable domain in full, completed from reference TRBV9 and TRBJ2-7, reads DSGVTQTPKHLITATGQRVTLRCSPRSGDLSVYWYQQSLDQGLQFLIQYYNGEERAKGNILERFSAQQFPDLHSELNLSSLELGDSALYFCASSAGGWRDEQYFGPGTRLTVT.

V is TRBV6-6 and J is TRBJ2-7, with D perhaps matching TRBD1 or TRBD2 (6 bases each). This CDR3 comprises 15 residues. Trimming left V 2 bases short and J 5 bases short, with 16 bases between. Germline values: CDR1 MNHNY, CDR2 SVGAGI (reference sequence). In DNA, the CDR3 is TGTGCCAGCAGTTACGGGGGCTCGCGGAGGGACGAGCAGTACTTC. As protein: CASSYGGSRRDEQYF.

V is TRBV15 and J is TRBJ2-1; TRBD1 agrees at 8 bases. The CDR3 totals 15 residues. The germline V gene has CDR1 LNHNV and CDR2 YYDKDF (reference sequence). V gave up 2 bases and J gave up 5 bases; unmatched junction bases: 5. CDR3 protein: CATSRRGQEDNEQFF. As DNA, the CDR3 is TGTGCCACCAGCAGACGGGGACAGGAAGACAATGAGCAGTTCTTC.

CDR3 DNA sequence: TGTGCCAGCAGCTTAGTGGGGGGTGCAACTAATGAAAAACTGTTTTTT. It codes for CASSLVGGATNEKLFF. The chain recombines TRBV7-2 with TRBJ1-4, with D maybe TRBD1 (5 bases). Trimming removed 1 base at V and 0 bases at J, with 9 bases between. This CDR3 region has 16 residues. Germline lookup yields CDR1 SGHTA and CDR2 FQGNSA.

The genes are TRBV29-1 and TRBJ1-3; 7 nucleotides align to TRBD1. Germline loops: CDR1 SQVTM, CDR2 ANQGSEA. The V segment lost 7 bases and the J segment 2 bases; nucleotides outside the gene matches: 2. This CDR3 region has 12 residues. The CDR3 DNA follows: TGCAGCGGGCAGGGGGCTGGAAACACCATATATTTT. Translation gives CSGQGAGNTIYF. The variable domain in full, completed from reference TRBV29-1 and TRBJ1-3, reads SAVISQKPSRDICQRGTSLTIQCQVDSQVTMMFWYRQQPGQSLTLIATANQGSEATYESGFVIDKFPISRPNLTFSTLTVSNMSPEDSSIYLCSGQGAGNTIYFGEGSWLTVV.

This clone was seen a single time. The chain combines TRBV18 with TRBJ2-1; TRBD2 agrees at 12 bases. The J segment lost 4 bases and the V segment lost 2 bases, leaving 9 bases of the junction unmatched. Germline V CDR1 and CDR2: KGHSH, LQKENI. The CDR3 totals 18 residues. In nucleotides, the CDR3 is TGTGCCAGCTCACCAAGGCCGACTAGCGGGGGCGATTACAATGAGCAGTTCTTC. Translated, it gives CASSPRPTSGGDYNEQFF.

With regard to this clone: Distinct nucleotide sequences in the sample also encode this CDR3. The chain carries TRBV18 and TRBJ2-7; D call uncertain. CDR3 length: 11 residues. With 3 bases removed from V and 4 bases from J, the gap between germline ends came to 4 bases. The germline gives CDR1 KGHSH, CDR2 LQKENI. CDR3 region: CASSPGYEQYF. CDR3 bases: TGTGCCAGCTCACCTGGGTACGAGCAGTACTTC. The variable domain in full, completed from reference TRBV18 and TRBJ2-7, reads NAGVMQNPRHLVRRRGQEARLRCSPMKGHSHVYWYRQLPEEGLKFMVYLQKENIIDESGMPKERFSAEFPKEGPSILRIQQVVRGDSAAYFCASSPGYEQYFGPGTRLTVT.

The genes are TRBV29-1 and TRBJ1-1; TRBD1 matches at 7 bases. CDR3 length: 13 amino acids. Germline CDR1 reads SQVTM; CDR2 reads ANQGSEA. V shed 6 bases and J 0 bases; nucleotides not matched to a gene: 4. CDR3 coding DNA: TGCAGCGTAGGGACAGTATTGAACACTGAAGCTTTCTTT. Translated: CSVGTVLNTEAFF.

The J gene is TRBJ1-3, the V gene TRBV9, with TRBD1 matching 9 bases. The trim removed 0 bases at V and 4 bases at J, leaving 11 bases unmatched. CDR1 and CDR2 (germline): SGDLS, YYNGEE. This CDR3 spans 18 amino acids. The CDR3 coding sequence is TGTGCCAGCAGCGTAGAAGGAATGCTTGGGACAGGGGGAAACACCATATATTTT. It encodes CASSVEGMLGTGGNTIYF.

The V call is TRBV5-4, the J call TRBJ2-5, with 7 bases fitting TRBD2. Unmatched junction bases numbered 16, after V lost 4 bases and J lost 4 bases. CDR3 size: 17 residues. CDR1 is SGHNT and CDR2 is YYREEE in the germline V gene (reference sequence). The CDR3 nucleotides are TGTGCCAGCAGCCGTGGTCTCCTCGCGGGAGATCGAGAGACCCAGTACTTC. This codes for CASSRGLLAGDRETQYF.

This chain connects TRBV11-2 to TRBJ2-1, with a tentative D call TRBD2 (6 bases). The CDR3 runs to 15 residues. Trimming removed 5 bases at V and 3 bases at J, with 14 bases between. Germline assignment: CDR1 SGHAT and CDR2 FQNNGV. The CDR3 bases are TGTGCCAGCAGCCCGGACTACCCGGTCTACAATGAGCAGTTCTTC. As protein: CASSPDYPVYNEQFF.

This chain joins TRBV6-5 and TRBJ2-7; D uncertain. The germline V gene has CDR1 MNHEY and CDR2 SVGAGI. This CDR3 region has 15 residues. Between the trimmed V and J ends, which lost 0 bases and 3 bases, there was a span of 12 bases. CDR3 DNA: TGTGCCAGCAGTTACTCGATGTCTGAGCACTACGAGCAGTACTTC. Encoded protein: CASSYSMSEHYEQYF.

The chain employs TRBV6-5 and TRBJ1-3, with D hard to call. V was clipped by 4 bases and J by 2 bases, with 9 bases between them. Germline CDR1 is MNHEY and CDR2 is SVGAGI. The CDR3 totals 14 residues. CDR3 coding DNA: TGTGCCAGCAGTTTTGCGAGTACTGGAAACACCATATATTTT. Translating gives CASSFASTGNTIYF.

This rearrangement joins TRBV10-3 to TRBJ2-2, with 8 bases lining up with TRBD2. CDR1 is ENHRY and CDR2 is SYGVKD in the germline V gene. V gave up 1 base and J gave up 1 base; unmatched junction bases: 2. The CDR3 runs to 16 residues. The DNA for the CDR3 is TGTGCCATCAGTGAGTTTCTAGCGGGGAACACCGGGGAGCTGTTTTTT. Translating it yields CAISEFLAGNTGELFF.

This chain uses TRBV28 with TRBJ2-1; 7 nucleotides match TRBD1. The junction had 10 bases not matched to a gene; V was cut back by 8 bases and J by 9 bases. The CDR3 sequence is 13 residues long. The germline gives CDR1 MDHEN, CDR2 SYDVKM. Here the CDR3 reads CASVRNRGPEQFF. The CDR3 nucleotides are TGTGCCAGCGTCCGAAACAGGGGCCCTGAGCAGTTCTTC.

V gene TRBV9 combines with J gene TRBJ2-7; a possible D gene is TRBD2 (5 bases). V lost 6 bases and J lost 0, with 16 bases in between. Germline lookup yields CDR1 SGDLS and CDR2 YYNGEE. The CDR3 runs 15 residues. The CDR3 DNA sequence: TGTGCCAGCACCCCCGGGGTGATGGGCTCCTACGAGCAGTACTTC. This codes for CASTPGVMGSYEQYF.

This rearrangement joins TRBV27 to TRBJ2-5, with D possibly being TRBD2 (6 bases). CDR1 MNHEY and CDR2 SMNVEV come from the germline V gene (reference sequence). Trimming removed 6 bases at V and 0 bases at J, with 26 bases between. The CDR3 runs to 19 residues. The CDR3 is CASRVHVRDYLSHQETQYF. In DNA, the CDR3 is TGTGCCAGCAGGGTTCACGTGCGGGATTATCTTTCCCACCAAGAGACCCAGTACTTC.

This chain joins TRBV6-5 and TRBJ1-1; 7 nucleotides align to TRBD1. Germline CDR1 MNHEY, CDR2 SVGAGI. V gave up 0 bases and J gave up 6 bases; unmatched junction bases: 7. There are 15 residues in the CDR3. The CDR3 nucleotides are TGTGCCAGCAGTTACTCGAGGTTCAGGGGGTCTGAAGCTTTCTTT. Translated: CASSYSRFRGSEAFF.

The chain joins TRBV7-9 to TRBJ2-1; 13 nucleotides match TRBD2. Germline V gives CDR1 SEHNR, CDR2 FQNEAQ (reference sequence). There are 17 residues in the CDR3. J lost 5 bases, V lost 5 bases, and 9 bases had no gene match. The chain's CDR3 is CASSLTSGRALDNEQFF. CDR3 DNA: TGTGCCAGCAGCCTAACTAGCGGGAGGGCCCTCGACAATGAGCAGTTCTTC.

The chain joins TRBV5-4 to TRBJ1-2; the D is unclear. The CDR3 consists of 13 residues. Deletions cut 0 bases from V and 0 bases from J, with 3 bases between. CDR1 is SGHNT, CDR2 YYREEE, per germline (reference sequence). CDR3 in DNA: TGTGCCAGCAGCTTGGAGCCTAACTATGGCTACACCTTC. Its translation: CASSLEPNYGYTF.

The V and J genes are TRBV5-1 and TRBJ1-2; D is undetermined. In germline, CDR1 is SGHRS, CDR2 YFSETQ. Trimming shortened V by 2 bases and J by 2 bases, and 13 bases separated the two germline ends. The CDR3 runs to 15 residues. The DNA of the CDR3 is TGCGCCAGCAGCTTTGCCGGACCTTTAAACTATGGCTACACCTTC. Translation: CASSFAGPLNYGYTF.